Listed below are T cell receptor beta chains from one sample, sequenced in a study of technical replicates of blood from a handful of donors. Measured with immunoSEQ multiplex PCR; TCRdb has only the in-frame clones, and not every one. The sample holds over 70,000 clones, 90% seen once. Source material: PBMCs. The receptors were gathered from a human donor in good health. Some clones in this sample may be carry-over from other donors' samples. CDR3s include the opening cysteine and the closing phenylalanine or tryptophan. A D gene is named only where the DNA matches it firmly. Clone size is shown for a subset of rows, as once, few, many or a class of expanded clone.

j_gene: TRBJ1-2; abundance: NA; d_gene: NA; v_gene: TRBV18; CDR3aa: CASSPIGGASNYGYTF; CDR3nt: TGTGCCAGCTCCCCCATTGGGGGGGCCTCTAACTATGGCTACACCTTC
j_gene: TRBJ1-2; abundance: NA; d_gene: NA; v_gene: TRBV5-1; CDR3aa: CASSLEGATAAYGYTF; CDR3nt: TGCGCCAGCAGCTTGGAAGGAGCGACAGCCGCCTATGGCTACACCTTC
j_gene: TRBJ2-5; abundance: NA; d_gene: NA; v_gene: TRBV13; CDR3aa: CASSLNREQETQYF; CDR3nt: TGTGCCAGCAGCTTAAACAGGGAACAGGAGACCCAGTACTTC
j_gene: TRBJ2-1; abundance: NA; d_gene: TRBD2; v_gene: TRBV10-3; CDR3aa: CAISGSSGSSYNEQFF; CDR3nt: TGTGCCATCAGTGGCTCTAGCGGGAGTTCCTACAATGAGCAGTTCTTC
j_gene: TRBJ2-5; abundance: NA; d_gene: NA; v_gene: TRBV7-2; CDR3aa: CASSPQEETQYF; CDR3nt: TGTGCCAGCAGTCCACAGGAAGAGACCCAGTACTTC
j_gene: TRBJ2-4; abundance: NA; d_gene: NA; v_gene: TRBV5-4; CDR3aa: CASSPAGTKNIQYF; CDR3nt: TGTGCCAGCAGCCCAGCAGGGACCAAAAACATTCAGTACTTC
j_gene: TRBJ2-7; abundance: NA; d_gene: NA; v_gene: TRBV4-2; CDR3aa: CASSLSAGSSSYEQYF; CDR3nt: TGTGCCAGCAGCCTGAGCGCGGGGAGTAGCTCCTACGAGCAGTACTTC
j_gene: TRBJ1-2; abundance: NA; d_gene: TRBD1; v_gene: TRBV7-9; CDR3aa: CASSSATGGGNYGYTF; CDR3nt: TGTGCCAGCAGCTCCGCGACAGGGGGAGGTAACTATGGCTACACCTTC
j_gene: TRBJ1-1; abundance: NA; d_gene: NA; v_gene: TRBV7-9; CDR3aa: CASSSFRGVNTEAFF; CDR3nt: TGTGCCAGCAGTTCCTTTCGGGGGGTGAACACTGAAGCTTTCTTT
j_gene: TRBJ2-1; abundance: NA; d_gene: TRBD2; v_gene: TRBV18; CDR3aa: CASSAGTSGSYNEQFF; CDR3nt: TGTGCCAGCTCAGCCGGGACTAGCGGCAGCTACAATGAGCAGTTCTTC
j_gene: TRBJ2-7; abundance: NA; d_gene: TRBD1; v_gene: TRBV7-3; CDR3aa: CASSLGTGTTYEQYF; CDR3nt: TGTGCCAGCAGCCTAGGGACAGGGACCACCTACGAGCAGTACTTC
j_gene: TRBJ1-2; abundance: NA; d_gene: TRBD1; v_gene: TRBV11-2; CDR3aa: CASSSGTGGLLSGYTF; CDR3nt: TGTGCCAGCAGCTCTGGGACAGGGGGCCTTCTTAGCGGCTACACCTTC
j_gene: TRBJ1-1; abundance: NA; d_gene: NA; v_gene: TRBV7-3; CDR3aa: CASSIDRNTEAFF; CDR3nt: TGTGCCAGCAGCATCGACAGGAACACTGAAGCTTTCTTT
j_gene: TRBJ1-5; abundance: NA; d_gene: TRBD1; v_gene: TRBV30; CDR3aa: CAWSKGQGAGQPQHF; CDR3nt: TGTGCCTGGAGTAAGGGACAGGGGGCAGGTCAGCCCCAGCATTTT
j_gene: TRBJ2-4; abundance: NA; d_gene: NA; v_gene: TRBV2; CDR3aa: CASSGDQGGAKNIQYF; CDR3nt: TGTGCCAGCAGCGGGGACCAGGGGGGAGCCAAAAACATTCAGTACTTC
j_gene: TRBJ2-7; abundance: NA; d_gene: TRBD2; v_gene: TRBV30; CDR3aa: CAWSARTSLLYEQYF; CDR3nt: TGTGCCTGGAGTGCCAGGACTAGCTTACTCTACGAGCAGTACTTC
j_gene: TRBJ2-1; abundance: NA; d_gene: NA; v_gene: TRBV6-6; CDR3aa: CASSYSLNEQFF; CDR3nt: TGTGCCAGCAGTTACTCCCTCAATGAGCAGTTCTTC
j_gene: TRBJ2-5; abundance: NA; d_gene: TRBD2; v_gene: TRBV15; CDR3aa: CATSREGAGQRETQYF; CDR3nt: TGTGCCACCAGCAGAGAGGGAGCGGGGCAGCGAGAGACCCAGTACTTC
j_gene: TRBJ1-2; abundance: once; d_gene: NA; v_gene: TRBV6-6; CDR3aa: CAAFGGSGYTF; CDR3nt: TGTGCCGCGTTCGGGGGGAGTGGCTACACCTTC
j_gene: TRBJ1-1; abundance: NA; d_gene: NA; v_gene: TRBV2; CDR3aa: CASIRRENTEAFF; CDR3nt: TGTGCCAGCATAAGACGGGAGAACACTGAAGCTTTCTTT
j_gene: TRBJ2-2; abundance: NA; d_gene: NA; v_gene: TRBV15; CDR3aa: CATRQGSNTGELFF; CDR3nt: TGTGCCACCCGCCAGGGATCGAACACCGGGGAGCTGTTTTTT
j_gene: TRBJ2-1; abundance: few; d_gene: TRBD1; v_gene: TRBV7-2; CDR3aa: CASIDRGSSYNEQFF; CDR3nt: TGTGCCAGCATCGACAGGGGGAGCTCCTACAATGAGCAGTTCTTC
j_gene: TRBJ2-3; abundance: once; d_gene: NA; v_gene: TRBV6-5; CDR3aa: CASLDQRGTDTQYF; CDR3nt: TGTGCCAGTTTGGACCAGCGGGGCACAGATACGCAGTATTTT
j_gene: TRBJ1-3; abundance: NA; d_gene: NA; v_gene: TRBV7-7; CDR3aa: CASSQDGGSGNTIYF; CDR3nt: TGTGCCAGCAGCCAGGACGGAGGCTCTGGAAACACCATATATTTT
j_gene: TRBJ1-5; abundance: once; d_gene: NA; v_gene: TRBV19; CDR3aa: CASSMMEAAGEPQHF; CDR3nt: TGTGCCAGTAGTATGATGGAGGCGGCTGGGGAGCCCCAGCATTTT
j_gene: TRBJ1-6; abundance: once; d_gene: NA; v_gene: TRBV5-1; CDR3aa: CASSETSSYNSPLHF; CDR3nt: TGCGCCAGCAGCGAGACAAGCTCCTATAATTCACCCCTCCACTTT
j_gene: TRBJ2-2; abundance: NA; d_gene: NA; v_gene: TRBV9; CDR3aa: CASSVVGLLTGELFF; CDR3nt: TGTGCCAGCAGCGTAGTCGGACTGCTCACCGGGGAGCTGTTTTTT
j_gene: TRBJ2-5; abundance: NA; d_gene: NA; v_gene: TRBV6-5; CDR3aa: CASSYSSLQETQYF; CDR3nt: TGTGCCAGCAGTTACTCTTCTTTACAAGAGACCCAGTACTTC
j_gene: TRBJ2-3; abundance: NA; d_gene: NA; v_gene: TRBV6-4; CDR3aa: CASSDSGGGTDTQYF; CDR3nt: TGTGCCAGCAGTGACTCGGGGGGTGGCACAGATACGCAGTATTTT
j_gene: TRBJ2-7; abundance: once; d_gene: TRBD1; v_gene: TRBV6-1; CDR3aa: CASSEKGQGAGEQYF; CDR3nt: TGTGCCAGCAGTGAAAAGGGACAGGGGGCGGGCGAGCAGTACTTC
j_gene: TRBJ1-2; abundance: NA; d_gene: NA; v_gene: TRBV19; CDR3aa: CASTSGGSMNYGYTF; CDR3nt: TGTGCCAGTACCAGCGGGGGTTCTATGAACTATGGCTACACCTTC
j_gene: TRBJ1-5; abundance: NA; d_gene: NA; v_gene: TRBV30; CDR3aa: CAWSVWGGNQPQHF; CDR3nt: TGTGCCTGGAGTGTTTGGGGGGGGAACCAGCCCCAGCATTTT
j_gene: TRBJ1-1; abundance: NA; d_gene: NA; v_gene: TRBV6-5; CDR3aa: CASRLGGANTEAFF; CDR3nt: TGTGCCAGCAGGTTGGGAGGGGCCAACACTGAAGCTTTCTTT
j_gene: TRBJ1-5; abundance: NA; d_gene: NA; v_gene: TRBV2; CDR3aa: CASSEQGYNQPQHF; CDR3nt: TGTGCCAGCAGTGAACAGGGTTATAATCAGCCCCAGCATTTT
j_gene: TRBJ2-7; abundance: NA; d_gene: NA; v_gene: TRBV2; CDR3aa: CASSPLYSPSTYEQYF; CDR3nt: TGTGCCAGCAGCCCCCTCTATAGTCCCTCGACCTACGAGCAGTACTTC
j_gene: TRBJ1-5; abundance: NA; d_gene: NA; v_gene: TRBV4-1; CDR3aa: CASSRAGGNQPQHF; CDR3nt: TGCGCCAGCAGCCGGGCCGGGGGCAATCAGCCCCAGCATTTT